This TCR beta chain derives from a study of cytomegalovirus exposure and HLA in healthy donors. Whole-study results and caveats: According to a later analysis, most TCR beta chains associated with CMV appeared HLA-restricted. For most TCR beta V segments, an earlier analysis put the productive rate at about 87% or about 30% of the time.

With 60 Vbeta and 13 Jbeta primers, the PCR was carried out. The data were produced by immunoSEQ multiplex PCR, yet TCRdb's version contains in-frame clones alone and is incomplete. The sample yields 150,000 or so clones, about four fifths seen once. Of note for this clone: Its antigen is currently unknown.

This CDR3 spans 10 amino acids. The chain employs TRBV7-5 and TRBJ1-2. TRBV7-5 constitutes a pseudogene. The sequenced material came from PBMCs. The sequence was obtained from a young man in good health and CMV-seropositive. The CDR3 region is CARSLSGYTF. For the CDR3, the DNA is TGTGCCAGAAGCTTGAGCGGCTACACCTTC.